A single sample gave rise to the 17 T cell receptor beta chains below, sequenced in a study of cytomegalovirus exposure and HLA in healthy donors. Produced via immunoSEQ multiplex PCR; TCRdb's table is partial and in-frame only. In the table there are more than 100,000 clones, roughly 90% of which are singletons. Specimen: PBMCs. Every receptor here comes from a woman in her late teens or twenties in good health and CMV-seropositive.

This clone was counted a few times. The chain is built from TRBV14 and TRBJ2-3; D may be TRBD1 (5 bases). Between the trimmed V and J ends, which lost 1 base and 1 base, there was a span of 9 bases. Germline V lookup: CDR1 SGHDN, CDR2 FVKESK. The CDR3 covers 15 residues. CDR3 DNA: TGTGCCAGCAGCCAAGGGGGCATAGGCACAGATACGCAGTATTTT. Its protein product is CASSQGGIGTDTQYF. Based on the CDR3 plus reference TRBV14 and TRBJ2-3, the full variable domain is EAGVTQFPSHSVIEKGQTVTLRCDPISGHDNLYWYRRVMGKEIKFLLHFVKESKQDESGMPNNRFLAERTGGTYSTLKVQPAELEDSGVYFCASSQGGIGTDTQYFGPGTRLTVL.

The chain has TRBV5-5 and TRBJ1-6; tentative D call: TRBD1 (5 bases). V was cut by 3 bases and J by 7 bases, with 14 bases left in between. The CDR3 runs 15 residues. Germline V gene lookup returns CDR1 SGHKS and CDR2 YYEKEE (reference sequence). DNA for the CDR3: TGTGCCAGCAGCTCGTCTCAGGGTATCAATTCACCCCTCCACTTT. Its translation is CASSSSQGINSPLHF.

In regard to this clone: At one end, the junction sequence differs from germline, possibly due to a read error. The chain joins TRBV7-7 to TRBJ2-7; 9 bases agree with TRBD1. The CDR3 covers 13 residues. Germline CDR1 is SSHAT and CDR2 is FNYEAQ (reference sequence). In DNA form, the CDR3 reads TGTGCTAGCAGCCAAGGGACAGGGAAAGAGCAGTACTTC. It translates to CASSQGTGKEQYF.

The chain carries TRBV7-8 and TRBJ2-1; tentative D call: TRBD2 (5 bases). Germline CDR1 is SGHVS and CDR2 is FQNEAQ. The CDR3 covers 14 residues. Deletions cut 3 bases from V and 7 bases from J, with 13 bases between. The DNA for the CDR3 is TGTGCCAGCAGCTTTCGAGAGGGCCGGAATGAGCAGTTCTTC. Translation: CASSFREGRNEQFF.

V usage is TRBV7-8 and J usage is TRBJ2-1; TRBD2 agrees at 7 bases. This CDR3 spans 17 amino acids. Unmatched junction bases numbered 17, after V lost 4 bases and J lost 8 bases. The germline V gene has CDR1 SGHVS and CDR2 FQNEAQ. The CDR3 loop is CASSWGGEERRTDEQFF. In nucleotides, the CDR3 is TGTGCCAGCAGCTGGGGGGGGGAAGAGCGCCGGACCGATGAGCAGTTCTTC.

This clone was detected only a few times. The chain couples TRBV6-1 to TRBJ1-4; D call uncertain. The V gene lost 4 bases and the J gene lost 4 bases, with 13 bases spanning the gap. This CDR3 region has 15 residues. Germline loops: CDR1 MNHNS, CDR2 SASEGT. The CDR3 DNA reads as TGTGCCAGCAGTGGTCGGCCGGAGGGTAATGAAAAACTGTTTTTT. This sequence encodes CASSGRPEGNEKLFF.

This chain uses TRBV28 with TRBJ1-1, with D unclear. This CDR3 has 13 residues. Germline lookup yields CDR1 MDHEN and CDR2 SYDVKM. Trimming took off 8 bases at V and 1 base at J, with 11 bases between the two ends. CDR3 loop: CASSTSGNTEAFF. CDR3 nucleotide sequence: TGTGCCAGCTCCACCTCAGGGAACACTGAAGCTTTCTTT. Looking up the rest from reference TRBV28 and TRBJ1-1 gives the full variable domain: DVKVTQSSRYLVKRTGEKVFLECVQDMDHENMFWYRQDPGLGLRLIYFSYDVKMKEKGDIPEGYSVSREKKERFSLILESASTNQTSMYLCASSTSGNTEAFFGQGTRLTVV.

The chain links TRBV4-1 to TRBJ2-1, with D hard to call. The CDR3 is made up of 14 amino acids. The V gene's germline CDR1 is MGHRA and CDR2 YSYEKL. Between the trimmed V and J ends, which lost 1 base and 4 bases, there was a span of 8 bases. The DNA for the CDR3 is TGCGCCAGCAGCCAAGGATCAGAATACAATGAGCAGTTCTTC. This gives the protein CASSQGSEYNEQFF.

The chain has TRBV19 and TRBJ2-2; 8 bases match TRBD2. The CDR3 has 13 residues. With 4 bases clipped from V and 5 bases from J, the junction kept 0 bases outside the gene matches. Germline V gives CDR1 LNHDA, CDR2 SQIVND (reference sequence). The CDR3 DNA follows: TGTGCCAGTAGTAGACTAGCGACCGGGGAGCTGTTTTTT. This codes for CASSRLATGELFF. Full variable domain (rest looked up from reference TRBV19 and TRBJ2-2): DGGITQSPKYLFRKEGQNVTLSCEQNLNHDAMYWYRQDPGQGLRLIYYSQIVNDFQKGDIAEGYSVSREKKESFPLTVTSAQKNPTAFYLCASSRLATGELFFGEGSRLTVL.

This chain joins TRBV6-5 and TRBJ2-1; 8 nucleotides align to TRBD2. Germline V gives CDR1 MNHEY, CDR2 SVGAGI. The length of the CDR3 is 14 residues. The trim removed 6 bases at V and 8 bases at J, leaving 9 bases unmatched. The CDR3 reads CASSRRGGIDEQFF. As DNA, the CDR3 is TGTGCCAGCAGCCGCCGGGGGGGTATCGATGAGCAGTTCTTC.

The V and J genes are TRBV18 and TRBJ1-6; 8 nucleotides align to TRBD1. The CDR3 consists of 14 residues. V shed 3 bases, J shed 5 bases, and the junction held 0 bases outside the gene matches. From germline, CDR1 is KGHSH and CDR2 LQKENI. CDR3 nucleotides: TGTGCCAGCTCACCGGACAGGGATAATTCACCCCTCCACTTT. Translating gives CASSPDRDNSPLHF.

The chain joins TRBV6-5 to TRBJ1-1, with 7 bases that match TRBD1. The V gene's germline CDR1 is MNHEY and CDR2 SVGAGI. The CDR3 runs to 12 residues. The J segment lost 11 bases and the V segment lost 8 bases, leaving 11 bases of the junction unmatched. As DNA, the CDR3 is TGTGCCAGCGTTACCCGGACAGGACGGGCTTTCTTT. It encodes CASVTRTGRAFF.

This clone was seen only once. This chain links TRBV4-1 with TRBJ2-5; 12 bases agree with TRBD2. Germline CDR1 reads MGHRA; CDR2 reads YSYEKL. This CDR3 has 16 amino acids. V gave up 1 base and J gave up 9 bases; unmatched junction bases: 9. CDR3 region: CASSQGLAGGRGAQYF. The CDR3 DNA is TGCGCCAGCAGCCAAGGTCTAGCGGGGGGGCGGGGGGCCCAGTACTTC.

The chain carries TRBV25-1 and TRBJ1-6; possibly TRBD1 for D (5 bases). CDR1 and CDR2 (germline): MGHDK, SYGVNS. The CDR3 extends over 16 amino acids. Deletions cut 2 bases from V and 2 bases from J, with 10 bases between. The DNA for the CDR3 is TGTGCCAGCAGTGAAAGGCAGGGCACCTATAATTCACCCCTCCACTTT. Amino acids: CASSERQGTYNSPLHF.

This clone was observed a few times. CDR3 in amino acids: CASSFITLAGTNLVYEQYF. The CDR3 DNA reads TGTGCCAGCAGCTTTATTACCCTCGCGGGGACTAACCTAGTCTACGAGCAGTACTTC. J is TRBJ2-7 and V is TRBV7-3, with TRBD2 identical over 7 bases. V lost 3 bases and J lost 3; bases outside the gene matches: 20. Looked up from germline, CDR1 is SGHTA and CDR2 is FQGTGA. CDR3 size: 19 residues.

Only one count was recorded for this clone. V is TRBV2 and J is TRBJ2-1, with 9 bases fitting TRBD2. V lost 6 bases to trimming and J lost 8 bases; unmatched junction nucleotides: 20. This CDR3 contains 18 residues. Germline V gene sequence: CDR1 SNHLY, CDR2 FYNNEI. The CDR3 here is CASRRRRALAGTGYEQFF. CDR3 DNA sequence: TGTGCCAGCAGGCGTAGGCGGGCCCTAGCGGGGACTGGCTATGAGCAGTTCTTC.

This chain links TRBV28 with TRBJ1-1; 7 nucleotides align to TRBD1. Germline values: CDR1 MDHEN, CDR2 SYDVKM. The CDR3 length is 16 residues. The ends lost 8 bases at V and 0 bases at J; junction bases unmatched: 12. The CDR3 DNA follows: TGTGCCAGCTCCGGACAGGACCTCTCCATGAACACTGAAGCTTTCTTT. It codes for CASSGQDLSMNTEAFF.